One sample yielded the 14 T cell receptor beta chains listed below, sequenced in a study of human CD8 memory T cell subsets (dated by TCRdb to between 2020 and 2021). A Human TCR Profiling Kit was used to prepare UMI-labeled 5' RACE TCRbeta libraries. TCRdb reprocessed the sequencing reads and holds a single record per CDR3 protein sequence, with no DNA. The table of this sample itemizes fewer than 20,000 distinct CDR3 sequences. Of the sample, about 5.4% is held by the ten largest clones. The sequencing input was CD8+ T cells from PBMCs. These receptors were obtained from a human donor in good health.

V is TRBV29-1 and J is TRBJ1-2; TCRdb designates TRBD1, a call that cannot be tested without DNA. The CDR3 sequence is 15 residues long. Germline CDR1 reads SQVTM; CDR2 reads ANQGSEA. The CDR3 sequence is CSVEPGSGANYGYTF.

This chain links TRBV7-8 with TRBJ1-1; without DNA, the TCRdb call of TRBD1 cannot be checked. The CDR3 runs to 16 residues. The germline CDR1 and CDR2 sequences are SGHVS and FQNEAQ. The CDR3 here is CASSLPSDLAPTEAFF.

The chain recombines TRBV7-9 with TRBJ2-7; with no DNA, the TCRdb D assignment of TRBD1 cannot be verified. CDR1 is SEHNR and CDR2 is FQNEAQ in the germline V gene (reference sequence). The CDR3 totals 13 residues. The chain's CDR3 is CASSARGFHEQYF.

The CDR3 sequence is CASSQASDLVSEQFF. The rearrangement uses TRBV4-3 and TRBJ2-1; TCRdb reports TRBD2, a call that lacks DNA to check it against. Germline assignment: CDR1 LGHNA and CDR2 YSLEER. The CDR3 runs to 15 residues.

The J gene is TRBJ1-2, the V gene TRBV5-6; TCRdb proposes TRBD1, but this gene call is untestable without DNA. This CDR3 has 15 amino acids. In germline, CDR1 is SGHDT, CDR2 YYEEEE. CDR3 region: CASSLGQGDIHGYTF.

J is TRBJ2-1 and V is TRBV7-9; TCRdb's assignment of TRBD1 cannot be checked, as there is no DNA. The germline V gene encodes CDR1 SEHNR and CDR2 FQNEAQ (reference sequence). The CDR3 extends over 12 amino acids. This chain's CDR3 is CASTSDPDEQFF.

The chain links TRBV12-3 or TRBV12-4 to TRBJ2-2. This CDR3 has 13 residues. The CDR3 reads CASSLAGAGELFF.

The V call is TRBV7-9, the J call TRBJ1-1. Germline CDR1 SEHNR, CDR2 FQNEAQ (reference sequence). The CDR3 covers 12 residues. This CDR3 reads CASSPQRTEAFF.

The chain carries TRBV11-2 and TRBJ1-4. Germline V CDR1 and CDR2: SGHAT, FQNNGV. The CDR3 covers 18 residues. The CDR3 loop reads CASSLERGLSMVDEKLFF. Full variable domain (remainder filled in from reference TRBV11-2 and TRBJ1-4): EAGVAQSPRYKIIEKRQSVAFWCNPISGHATLYWYQQILGQGPKLLIQFQNNGVVDDSQLPKDRFSAERLKGVDSTLKIQPAKLEDSAVYLCASSLERGLSMVDEKLFFGSGTQLSVL.

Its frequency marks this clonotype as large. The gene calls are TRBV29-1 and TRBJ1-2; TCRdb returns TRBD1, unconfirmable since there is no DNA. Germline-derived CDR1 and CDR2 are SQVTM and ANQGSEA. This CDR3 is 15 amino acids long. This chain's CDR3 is CSVEAGDSPNYGYTF.

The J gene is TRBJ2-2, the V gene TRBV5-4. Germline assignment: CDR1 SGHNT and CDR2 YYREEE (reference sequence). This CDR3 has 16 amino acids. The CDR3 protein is CASSPDADLKTGELFF.

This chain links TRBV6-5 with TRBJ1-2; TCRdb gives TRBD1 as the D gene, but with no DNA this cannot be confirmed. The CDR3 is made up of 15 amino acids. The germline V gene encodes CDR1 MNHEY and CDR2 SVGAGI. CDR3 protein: CASSYSAGGGYGYTF.

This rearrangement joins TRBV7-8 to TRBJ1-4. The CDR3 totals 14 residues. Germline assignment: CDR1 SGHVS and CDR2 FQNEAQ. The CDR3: CASSLDRDYEKLFF.

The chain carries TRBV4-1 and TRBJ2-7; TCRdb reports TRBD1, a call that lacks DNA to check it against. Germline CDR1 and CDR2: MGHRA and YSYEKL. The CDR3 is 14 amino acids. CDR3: CASSQHTGYYEQYF.